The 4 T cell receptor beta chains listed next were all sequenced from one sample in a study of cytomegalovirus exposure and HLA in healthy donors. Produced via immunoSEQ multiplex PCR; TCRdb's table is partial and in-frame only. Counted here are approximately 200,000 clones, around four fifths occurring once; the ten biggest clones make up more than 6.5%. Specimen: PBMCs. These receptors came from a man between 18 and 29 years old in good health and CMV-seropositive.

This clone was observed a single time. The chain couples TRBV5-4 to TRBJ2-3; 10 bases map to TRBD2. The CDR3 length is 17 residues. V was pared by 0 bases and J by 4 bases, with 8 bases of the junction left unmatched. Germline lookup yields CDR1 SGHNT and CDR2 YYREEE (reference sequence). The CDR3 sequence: CASSLGRASGSPDTQYF. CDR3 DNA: TGTGCCAGCAGCTTGGGTCGGGCTAGCGGGAGCCCAGATACGCAGTATTTT. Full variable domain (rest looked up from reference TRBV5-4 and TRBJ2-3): ETGVTQSPTHLIKTRGQQVTLRCSSQSGHNTVSWYQQALGQGPQFIFQYYREEENGRGNFPPRFSGLQFPNYSSELNVNALELDDSALYLCASSLGRASGSPDTQYFGPGTRLTVL.

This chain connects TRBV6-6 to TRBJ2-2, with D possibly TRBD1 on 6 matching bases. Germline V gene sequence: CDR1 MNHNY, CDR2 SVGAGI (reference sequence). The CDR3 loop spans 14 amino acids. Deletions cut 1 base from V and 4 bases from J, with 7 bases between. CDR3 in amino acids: CASSYLGGTGELFF. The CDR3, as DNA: TGTGCCAGCAGTTACTTAGGGGGCACCGGGGAGCTGTTTTTT.

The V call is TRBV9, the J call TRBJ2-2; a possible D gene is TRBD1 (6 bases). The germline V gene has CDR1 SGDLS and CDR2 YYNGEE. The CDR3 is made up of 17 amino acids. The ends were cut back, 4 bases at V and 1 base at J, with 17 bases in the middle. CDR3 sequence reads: CASSNYLGARNTGELFF. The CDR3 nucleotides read TGTGCCAGCAGCAACTACTTGGGGGCGCGGAACACCGGGGAGCTGTTTTTT.

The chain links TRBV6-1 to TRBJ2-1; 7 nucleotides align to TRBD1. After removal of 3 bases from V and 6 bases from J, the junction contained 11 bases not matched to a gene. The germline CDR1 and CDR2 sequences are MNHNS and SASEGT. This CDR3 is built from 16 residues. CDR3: CASSDLGTDSLNEQFF. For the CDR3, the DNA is TGTGCCAGCAGTGATTTAGGGACAGATTCTCTCAATGAGCAGTTCTTC.